This T cell receptor beta chain was sequenced in a study of T cell repertoires in cytomegalovirus infection (dated by TCRdb to about 2019). Concerning the study at large: Peptide stimulations targeted recently identified HLA-C-restricted CMV epitopes, whose presentation resists viral immunomodulation, together with well-studied HLA-B-restricted epitopes. The HLA type of each donor mattered for the analysis, because public TCR beta signatures pointed to carriage of CMV infection along with the matching HLA type. The research as a whole found: The ex vivo response was dominated by HLA-C-restricted CMV-specific TCR beta clonotypes, and the single most frequent clonotype in two of eight donors was supplied by these HLA-C-restricted clonotypes. In both this cohort and an independent cohort of 352 donors, the cumulative frequency of public TCR beta family members distinguished carriers of CMV infection plus the relevant HLA type.

From a lookup of the germline V gene (reference sequence), CDR1 and CDR2 are MNHNY and SVGAGI. Cut back by 0 bases and 1 base, the V and J ends lie 13 bases apart. The CDR3 is 16 residues long, counting both termini. Here the CDR3 DNA is all that survives: 48 bases in frame from base 1. Sequenced on an Illumina HiSeq 1500. Through fastp at Q25 and MiXCR, TCRdb rebuilt clones from the public reads, retaining in-frame beta chains. Here each entry gathers all rows of one CDR3 protein and keeps the most common genes and DNA. This sample is represented by 350,000 to 400,000 distinct CDR3 sequences; roughly a third of them were singletons. Jointly, the top ten make up roughly 12% of the sample. About this clonotype: Its binding antigen is unknown. The conserved phenylalanine or tryptophan normally closing the CDR3 is absent here, so this likely arose from a read error.

Read against the paper, the sample's treatment or condition label means: in vitro stimulation with specific CMV peptide epitopes to enrich CMV-specific T cells. The material sequenced was cultured PBMCs, taken from culture after CMV antigen stimulation. The chain joins TRBV6-6 to TRBJ2-7; too little of a D gene remains to name it. The source is a human donor in good health (CMV status not recorded). Some clones in this sample may be carry-over from other donors' samples. The DNA is as follows: TGTGCCAGCAGTTACTCAGTAGGGCCCCCTTCCTACGAGCAGTACCTC. Translated, this is CASSYSVGPPSYEQYL.